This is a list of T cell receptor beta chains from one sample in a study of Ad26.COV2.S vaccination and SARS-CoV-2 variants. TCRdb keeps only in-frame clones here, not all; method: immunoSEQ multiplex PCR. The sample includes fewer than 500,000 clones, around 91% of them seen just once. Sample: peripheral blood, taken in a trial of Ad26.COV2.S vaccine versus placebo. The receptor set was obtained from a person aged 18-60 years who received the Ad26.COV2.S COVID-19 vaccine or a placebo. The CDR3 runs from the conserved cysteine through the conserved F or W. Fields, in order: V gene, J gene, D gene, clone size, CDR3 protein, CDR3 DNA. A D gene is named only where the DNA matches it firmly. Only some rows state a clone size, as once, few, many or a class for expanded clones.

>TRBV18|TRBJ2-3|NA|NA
CASSPLGSHTDTQYF
TGTGCCAGCTCACCACTGGGAAGTCACACAGATACGCAGTATTTT
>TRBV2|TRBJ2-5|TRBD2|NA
CASSEGTSLETQYF
TGTGCCAGCAGTGAAGGGACTAGTCTCGAGACCCAGTACTTC
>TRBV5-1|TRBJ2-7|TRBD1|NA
CASSLVGQGAVDEQYF
TGCGCCAGCAGCTTGGTCGGACAGGGGGCTGTCGACGAGCAGTACTTC
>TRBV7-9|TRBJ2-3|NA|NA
CASSAASGAAPDTQYF
TGTGCCAGCAGCGCCGCCTCAGGGGCGGCCCCAGATACGCAGTATTTT
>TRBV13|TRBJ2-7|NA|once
CASSLAGASYEQYF
TGTGCCAGCAGCTTAGCGGGGGCATCCTACGAGCAGTACTTC
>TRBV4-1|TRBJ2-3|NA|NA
CASSQVPLPSRSDTQYF
TGCGCCAGCAGCCAAGTTCCTCTCCCAAGCCGCTCAGATACGCAGTATTTT
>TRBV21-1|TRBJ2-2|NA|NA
CASSKATGKENTGELFF
TGTGCCAGCAGCAAAGCTACAGGGAAAGAGAACACCGGGGAGCTGTTTTTT
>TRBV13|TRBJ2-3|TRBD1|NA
CASGYRQGGTDTQYF
TGTGCCAGCGGTTACAGGCAGGGGGGCACAGATACGCAGTATTTT
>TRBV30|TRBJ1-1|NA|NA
CAWWKGVRENTEAFF
TGTGCCTGGTGGAAAGGGGTCAGAGAAAACACTGAAGCTTTCTTT
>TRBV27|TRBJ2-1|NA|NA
CASSRGSSYNEQFF
TGTGCCAGCAGTAGGGGAAGCTCCTACAATGAGCAGTTCTTC
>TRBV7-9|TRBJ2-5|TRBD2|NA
CASSGMGLYRETQYF
TGTGCCAGCAGCGGGATGGGACTATACAGAGAGACCCAGTACTTC
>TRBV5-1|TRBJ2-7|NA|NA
CASSLNAASSYEQYF
TGCGCCAGCAGCTTGAACGCAGCGAGTTCCTACGAGCAGTACTTC
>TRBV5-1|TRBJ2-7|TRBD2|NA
CASSLGLSGSYEQYF
TGCGCCAGCAGCTTGGGTCTTAGCGGGAGCTACGAGCAGTACTTC
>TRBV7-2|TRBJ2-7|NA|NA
CASSFGGRTYEQYF
TGTGCCAGCAGCTTTGGGGGACGAACCTACGAGCAGTACTTC
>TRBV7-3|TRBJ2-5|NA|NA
CASSLGRRETQYF
TGTGCCAGCAGCTTAGGTCGCCGGGAGACCCAGTACTTC
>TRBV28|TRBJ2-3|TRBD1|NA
CASSRTGDTDTQYF
TGTGCCAGCAGTCGGACAGGGGACACAGATACGCAGTATTTT
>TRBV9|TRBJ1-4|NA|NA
CASSLGAGPPNEKLFF
TGTGCCAGCAGCCTCGGGGCAGGGCCGCCTAATGAAAAACTGTTTTTT
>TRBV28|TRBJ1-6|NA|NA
CASCSGRDNSPLHF
TGTGCCAGCTGTTCGGGACGGGATAATTCACCCCTCCACTTT
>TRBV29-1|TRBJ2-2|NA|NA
CSVWTVNTGELFF
TGCAGCGTGTGGACAGTAAACACCGGGGAGCTGTTTTTT
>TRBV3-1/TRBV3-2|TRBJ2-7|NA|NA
CASSQGGLGYEQYF
TGTGCCAGCAGCCAAGGGGGGCTCGGCTACGAGCAGTACTTC
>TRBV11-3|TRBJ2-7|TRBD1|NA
CASSFGQAYEQYF
TGTGCCAGCAGCTTTGGACAGGCGTACGAGCAGTACTTC
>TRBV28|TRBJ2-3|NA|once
CASSLNGDERDTQYF
TGTGCCAGCAGTTTGAACGGGGATGAAAGAGATACGCAGTATTTT
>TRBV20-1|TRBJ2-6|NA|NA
CSASAISSGANVLTF
TGCAGTGCTAGTGCCATTAGCTCTGGGGCCAACGTCCTGACTTTC
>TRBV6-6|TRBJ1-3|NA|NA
CASIKDGNTIYF
TGTGCCAGCATCAAAGATGGAAACACCATATATTTT
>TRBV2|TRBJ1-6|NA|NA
CASSEARGNSPLHF
TGTGCCAGCAGTGAAGCGCGGGGGAATTCACCCCTCCACTTT
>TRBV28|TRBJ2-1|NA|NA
CASSPGGKYNEQFF
TGTGCCAGCAGCCCCGGCGGGAAGTACAATGAGCAGTTCTTC
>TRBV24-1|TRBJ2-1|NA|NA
CATSDLRQAPLNEQFF
TGTGCCACCAGTGATTTGCGACAGGCTCCCCTCAATGAGCAGTTCTTC
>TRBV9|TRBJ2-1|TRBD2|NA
CASSGRTSGNEQFF
TGTGCCAGCAGCGGAAGGACTAGCGGCAATGAGCAGTTCTTC
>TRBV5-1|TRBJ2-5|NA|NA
CASSPVREGGETQYF
TGCGCCAGCAGCCCTGTCCGTGAGGGAGGCGAGACCCAGTACTTC
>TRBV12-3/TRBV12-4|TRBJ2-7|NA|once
CASSFGVEQYF
TGTGCCAGCAGTTTTGGAGTTGAGCAGTACTTC
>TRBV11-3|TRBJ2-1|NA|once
CASSSSPSWDEQFF
TGTGCCAGCAGCTCCTCGCCTAGCTGGGATGAGCAGTTCTTC